This record covers a single TCR beta chain. The antigen is unknown. The entry originates in a study of cytomegalovirus exposure and HLA in healthy donors. General study results and limits: Per published accounts, TCR beta sequences correctly predicted the HLA-A and HLA-B alleles of most subjects. Relative to equally common others, HLA-associated TCR beta chains showed greater clonal expansion in a later analysis. TCR beta V- and J-gene trimming was later associated with a missense DCLRE1C variant.

Germline CDR1 SGDLS, CDR2 YYNGEE. This CDR3 has 13 amino acids. V shed 3 bases, J shed 4 bases, and the junction held 3 bases outside the gene matches. PCR employed 60 Vbeta and 13 Jbeta primers. Clones were read by immunoSEQ multiplex PCR, and TCRdb kept only the in-frame ones, dropping some. The sample records under 130,000 clones, 55% to 75% being singletons. The chain combines TRBV9 with TRBJ1-1; TRBD1 matches 7 bases. The sequencing sample was made of PBMCs. The TCR was taken from a man under 40 in good health and CMV-seropositive. The CDR3 is CASSETGFTEAFF. The CDR3 coding sequence is TGTGCCAGCAGCGAGACAGGGTTCACTGAAGCTTTCTTT.